Detailed here is one T cell receptor (beta chain). TCRdb's table, derived via immunoSEQ multiplex PCR, lists solely in-frame clones and lacks some. This table holds approximately 340,000 clones, approximately 90% found once. This sample was included in a study of blood T cell repertoires in COVID-19. Germline values: CDR1 SNHLY, CDR2 FYNNEI. V lost 9 bases, J lost 3 bases, and 20 bases lay in between. The CDR3 totals 15 residues. Exposed enrollees had met someone with a PCR-confirmed or clinician-diagnosed COVID-19 case at some point within the 2 weeks before study entry. Source material: PBMCs or T cells enriched from blood (not recorded which). V usage is TRBV2 and J usage is TRBJ1-1, with D tentatively TRBD1 (6 bases). The origin of this receptor is a woman aged 40 to 50 who had been exposed to COVID-19. The CDR3, as DNA: TGTGCCAGTGAGGCGGGGGGCTCTAGGTACACTGAAGCTTTCTTT. This encodes CASEAGGSRYTEAFF.